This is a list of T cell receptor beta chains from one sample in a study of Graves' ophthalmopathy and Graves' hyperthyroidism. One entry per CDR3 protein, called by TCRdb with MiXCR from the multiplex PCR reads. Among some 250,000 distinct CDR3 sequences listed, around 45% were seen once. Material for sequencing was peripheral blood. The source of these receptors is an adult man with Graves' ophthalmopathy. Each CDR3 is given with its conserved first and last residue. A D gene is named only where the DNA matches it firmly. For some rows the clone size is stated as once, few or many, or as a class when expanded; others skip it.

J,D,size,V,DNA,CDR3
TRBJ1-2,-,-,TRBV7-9,TGTGCCAGCAGCTTAGCAGATAGCTACACCTTC,CASSLADSYTF
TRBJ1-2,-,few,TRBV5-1,TGCGCCAGCAGTTCGGACGGAAATAACTATGGCTACACCTTC,CASSSDGNNYGYTF
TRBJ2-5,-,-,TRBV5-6,TGTGCCAGCAGCCCGTCGGCGCAAGAGACCCAGTACTTC,CASSPSAQETQYF
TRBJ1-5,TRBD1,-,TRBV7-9,TGTGCCAGCAGCTTAGAGTCGGGACAGGGGGCTAGCCAGCCCCAGCATTTT,CASSLESGQGASQPQHF
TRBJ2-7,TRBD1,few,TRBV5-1,TGCGCCAGCAGATTGGAGGGAATCGGGACAGGGTCACACGAGCAGTACTTC,CASRLEGIGTGSHEQYF
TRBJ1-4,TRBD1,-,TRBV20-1,TGCAGTGCTGAGCCCGGACAGGGATCGCATGAAAAACTGTTTTTT,CSAEPGQGSHEKLFF
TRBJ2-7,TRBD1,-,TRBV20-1,TGCAGTGCTAGATCCTCCGGGACAGGCGGCGAGCAGTACTTC,CSARSSGTGGEQYF
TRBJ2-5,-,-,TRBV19,TGTGCCAGTAGTATGGGCGAAGAGACCCAGTACTTC,CASSMGEETQYF
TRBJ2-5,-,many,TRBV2,TGTGCCAGCCGCTACGACCAATCCGGGGAGACCCAGTACTTC,CASRYDQSGETQYF
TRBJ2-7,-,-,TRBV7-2,TGTGCCAGCAGTTTTGGGCAGACCTACGAGCAGTACTTC,CASSFGQTYEQYF
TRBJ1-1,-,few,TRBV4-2,TGTGCCAGCAGCCAAGTGGTCCAGAAGAACACTGAAGCTTTCTTT,CASSQVVQKNTEAFF
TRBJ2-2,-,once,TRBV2,TGTGCCAGCGAAGCTACCGGGGAGCTGTTTTTT,CASEATGELFF
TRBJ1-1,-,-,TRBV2,TGTGCCAGCAGTTTACGGGCGGGGGCAAACACTGAAGCTTTCTTT,CASSLRAGANTEAFF
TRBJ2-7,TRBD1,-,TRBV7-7,TGTGCTAGCAGCGTTGGACAGGGGATCTACGAGCAGTACTTC,CASSVGQGIYEQYF
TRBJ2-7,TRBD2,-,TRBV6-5,TGTGCCAGCAGTGAAGGCGGGGGTGCCTACGAGCAGTACTTC,CASSEGGGAYEQYF
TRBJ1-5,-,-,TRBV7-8,TGTGCCAGCAGCTTAGATGAGGACCCTACTAGCAATCAGCCCCAGCATTTT,CASSLDEDPTSNQPQHF
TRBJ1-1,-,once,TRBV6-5,TGTGCCAGCAGTTACTCAGGTACAGGATCTGAAGCTTTCTTT,CASSYSGTGSEAFF
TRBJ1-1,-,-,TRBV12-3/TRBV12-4,TGTGCCAGCAGTTTAGGAGGGGTGAGCACTGAAGCTTTCTTT,CASSLGGVSTEAFF
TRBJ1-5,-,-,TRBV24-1,TGTGCCACCAGTGATCCCGAGTCAAGCAATCAGCCCCAGCATTTT,CATSDPESSNQPQHF
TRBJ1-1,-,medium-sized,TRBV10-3,TGTGCCATCAGCAGGGGAGCTGAGAACACTGAAGCTTTCTTT,CAISRGAENTEAFF
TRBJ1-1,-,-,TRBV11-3,TGTGCCAGCAGCTTAGGGGAGACCCGAAAAGCTTTCTTT,CASSLGETRKAFF
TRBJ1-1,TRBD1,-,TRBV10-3,TGTGCCATCAGTTATACGGACAGGGCCACTGAAGCTTTCTTT,CAISYTDRATEAFF